The 7 T cell receptor beta chains below come from one sample, sequenced in a study of response to subunit inactivated influenza vaccine. A single record per CDR3 protein comes from TCRdb applying MiXCR to the RT-PCR reads. In the table there are 560,000 or so distinct CDR3 sequences, about 7.6% of which are singletons. The sample was PBMCs from blood, taken roughly 24 months after vaccination. These receptors all stem from a man in his fifties or sixties who received an inactivated influenza vaccine.

The chain employs TRBV28 and TRBJ2-1; TRBD2 matches at 13 bases. The CDR3 totals 17 residues. V was clipped by 5 bases and J by 4 bases; unmatched bases: 8. Germline V gene data show CDR1 as MDHEN and CDR2 as SYDVKM. CDR3 sequence reads: CASSGLAGDHPYNEQFF. The CDR3 nucleotides are TGTGCCAGCAGTGGACTAGCGGGAGACCACCCTTACAATGAGCAGTTCTTC.

The chain uses TRBV5-6 and TRBJ1-6; TRBD1 might be the D (5 bases). This CDR3 has 15 residues. Germline loops: CDR1 SGHDT, CDR2 YYEEEE. V lost 3 bases and J 4 bases, leaving 11 bases between the germline ends. In DNA, the CDR3 is TGTGCCAGCAGCTCTTTTGCAGGGTATAATTCACCCCTCCACTTT. Its protein is CASSSFAGYNSPLHF.

In its sample, this clonotype was seen a few times. The chain is built from TRBV7-2 and TRBJ1-1; perhaps TRBD1 as D (5 bases). V was pared by 5 bases and J by 4 bases, with 14 bases between. This CDR3 is built from 14 residues. Germline assignment: CDR1 SGHTA and CDR2 FQGNSA. The chain's CDR3 is CASSRMGGTTEAFF. DNA for the CDR3: TGTGCCAGCAGCCGAATGGGAGGGACCACTGAAGCTTTCTTT.

This clonotype was seen ten or more times. V gene TRBV5-1 combines with J gene TRBJ2-3, with 11 positions matching TRBD2. The CDR3 sequence is 13 residues long. The V segment lost 8 bases and the J segment 5 bases; nucleotides outside the gene matches: 4. Germline CDR1 reads SGHRS; CDR2 reads YFSETQ. CDR3 loop: CASSGRAKDTQYF. The CDR3 DNA follows: TGCGCCAGTAGCGGGAGGGCCAAAGATACGCAGTATTTT.

This clonotype was observed many times. The chain carries TRBV11-2 and TRBJ2-7, with a possible D match to TRBD2 (5 bases). The V and J ends lost 5 bases and 6 bases respectively, with 17 bases between them. The germline CDR1 and CDR2 sequences are SGHAT and FQNNGV. The CDR3 totals 14 residues. CDR3 nucleotide sequence: TGTGCCAGCAGCCCCCTCAGTGAGGGAAGCGAGCAGTACTTC. This encodes CASSPLSEGSEQYF.

A few counts support this clonotype. This chain joins TRBV6-6 and TRBJ2-7; D is uncertain. This CDR3 has 12 residues. Germline assignment: CDR1 MNHNY and CDR2 SVGAGI (reference sequence). V dropped 6 bases and J dropped 3 bases, with 9 bases sitting between them. The chain's CDR3 is CASRNGNYEQYF. Written as DNA, the CDR3 is TGTGCCAGCAGAAACGGAAACTACGAGCAGTACTTC.

This chain connects TRBV6-1 to TRBJ1-2; TRBD1 agrees at 7 bases. This CDR3 is built from 13 residues. V shed 3 bases, J shed 9 bases, and the junction held 7 bases outside the gene matches. CDR1 is MNHNS and CDR2 is SASEGT in the germline V gene. CDR3 amino acids: CASSEPGTESYTF. The CDR3, as DNA: TGTGCCAGCAGTGAGCCCGGGACAGAGAGCTACACCTTC.